Listed below are T cell receptor beta chains from one sample, sequenced in a study of cytomegalovirus exposure and HLA in healthy donors. Repertoires were generated with immunoSEQ multiplex PCR, while TCRdb's copy carries only in-frame clones and drops some. The sample carries fewer than 250,000 clones, more than 75% recorded once. The specimen sequenced was PBMCs. The receptor source for this set is a middle-aged man in good health and CMV-seropositive. CDR3s include the opening cysteine and the closing phenylalanine or tryptophan. The order of the fields is clone size, J gene, V gene, D gene, CDR3 length, CDR3 protein, CDR3 DNA. The D gene is left open where the match is weak. Part of the rows lack a size; the others show once, few, many or a class for expanded clones.

>.|TRBJ1-3|TRBV14|.|14
CASSQKGRGNTIYF
TGTGCCAGCAGCCAAAAGGGGAGGGGAAACACCATATATTTT
>.|TRBJ2-1|TRBV19|TRBD2|17
CASSPRTSGSSYNEQFF
TGTGCCAGTAGTCCCAGGACTAGCGGTAGCTCCTACAATGAGCAGTTCTTC
>.|TRBJ2-7|TRBV6-5|.|13
CASSFSSEYEQYF
TGTGCCAGCAGTTTTTCTAGCGAGTACGAGCAGTACTTC
>.|TRBJ1-3|TRBV6-1|.|14
CASSEQGSGNTIYF
TGTGCCAGCAGTGAACAGGGGTCCGGAAACACCATATATTTT
>.|TRBJ2-2|TRBV5-6|.|13
CASSPRLVGELFF
TGTGCCAGCAGCCCCCGACTAGTGGGGGAGCTGTTTTTT
>.|TRBJ1-1|TRBV30|.|12
CAGTGGGPEAFF
TGTGCCGGGACGGGGGGCGGCCCTGAAGCTTTCTTT
>few|TRBJ1-5|TRBV5-3|TRBD1|14
CARSLPGGDQPQHF
TGTGCCAGAAGCTTGCCAGGGGGCGATCAGCCCCAGCATTTT
>.|TRBJ2-1|TRBV11-3|.|13
CASSLVLADEQFF
TGTGCCAGCAGCTTGGTCTTAGCGGATGAGCAGTTCTTC
>few|TRBJ2-3|TRBV29-1|.|11
CSPSWADTQYF
TGCAGCCCGTCTTGGGCCGATACGCAGTATTTT
>.|TRBJ1-1|TRBV28|.|15
CASSLLTGGNTEAFF
TGTGCCAGCAGTTTGTTGACAGGCGGGAACACTGAAGCTTTCTTT
>.|TRBJ2-7|TRBV7-2|TRBD1|15
CASSSPGQGIYEQYF
TGTGCCAGCAGCTCCCCGGGACAGGGAATATACGAGCAGTACTTC
>.|TRBJ1-1|TRBV29-1|.|13
CSASNNRAAEAFF
TGCAGCGCCTCTAACAACAGAGCGGCTGAAGCTTTCTTT
>.|TRBJ2-7|TRBV9|TRBD2|15
CASTEGGSFFNEQYF
TGTGCCAGCACCGAGGGCGGGAGTTTCTTCAACGAGCAGTACTTC
>.|TRBJ1-2|TRBV5-1|.|14
CASSPDSLDYGYTF
TGCGCCAGCAGCCCTGACAGTCTCGACTATGGCTACACCTTC
>.|TRBJ1-1|TRBV2|.|14
CASGPPGKNTEAFF
TGTGCCAGCGGCCCCCCGGGGAAAAACACTGAAGCTTTCTTT
>.|TRBJ2-5|TRBV7-9|TRBD1|16
CASSPITGQFQETQYF
TGTGCCAGCAGCCCAATAACGGGACAGTTCCAAGAGACCCAGTACTTC
>.|TRBJ1-1|TRBV7-2|.|18
CASSLGYGSLGLNTEAFF
TGTGCCAGCAGCTTAGGCTACGGTTCACTGGGCCTGAACACTGAAGCTTTCTTT
>.|TRBJ1-2|TRBV6-6|.|15
CASSYLTGGDGGYTF
TGTGCCAGCAGTTACCTCACCGGGGGGGATGGTGGCTACACCTTC
>.|TRBJ2-3|TRBV7-9|.|15
CASSGRGAWTDTQYF
TGTGCCAGCAGCGGCAGGGGGGCTTGGACAGATACGCAGTATTTT
>.|TRBJ2-2|TRBV5-1|TRBD2|16
CASSPRASGNTGELFF
TGCGCCAGCAGCCCCCGTGCTAGCGGGAACACCGGGGAGCTGTTTTTT
>.|TRBJ2-2|TRBV19|TRBD2|15
CANHSGGPNTGELFF
TGTGCCAACCATAGCGGGGGCCCAAACACCGGGGAGCTGTTTTTT
>.|TRBJ1-6|TRBV2|.|16
CASSPGAIGNNSPLHF
TGTGCCAGCAGTCCAGGGGCCATCGGGAATAATTCACCCCTCCACTTT
>.|TRBJ2-7|TRBV18|TRBD2|20
CASSPLLGRVTTGGSYEQYF
TGTGCCAGCTCACCGCTCCTAGGCAGGGTAACAACGGGGGGGTCCTACGAGCAGTACTTC
>.|TRBJ2-7|TRBV5-4|.|15
CASSLAGGYNYEQYF
TGTGCCAGCAGCTTGGCGGGCGGGTATAACTACGAGCAGTACTTC
>once|TRBJ2-7|TRBV5-6|TRBD2|12
CASSRGGFEQYF
TGTGCCAGCAGCCGGGGGGGGTTCGAGCAGTACTTC
>.|TRBJ2-3|TRBV27|TRBD2|16
CASSLVRGGEADTQYF
TGTGCCAGCAGTTTAGTTCGCGGGGGGGAAGCAGATACGCAGTATTTT
>.|TRBJ2-7|TRBV30|.|13
CAWRRPGSYEQYF
TGTGCCTGGAGGCGTCCGGGATCCTACGAGCAGTACTTC
>once|TRBJ2-1|TRBV4-1|TRBD2|13
CASSQTGGPSQFF
TGCGCCAGCAGCCAAACGGGGGGGCCTTCGCAGTTCTTC
>.|TRBJ1-5|TRBV6-5|TRBD1|15
CASSQGQGDNQPQHF
TGTGCCAGCAGCCAAGGACAGGGGGACAATCAGCCCCAGCATTTT
>.|TRBJ1-1|TRBV4-1|.|15
CASSQDAAVRNQAFF
TGTGCCAGCAGCCAAGATGCCGCGGTGAGGAACCAAGCTTTCTTT
>.|TRBJ1-5|TRBV7-9|.|14
CSSSLGQNNQPQHF
TGTTCCAGCAGCTTAGGGCAGAACAATCAGCCCCAGCATTTT
>few|TRBJ1-1|TRBV25-1|.|12
CASSANRVEAFF
TGTGCCAGCAGTGCCAACAGGGTGGAAGCTTTCTTT
>few|TRBJ1-6|TRBV6-1|.|13
CASRSSYNSPLHF
TGTGCCAGTCGGAGCTCCTATAATTCACCCCTCCACTTT
>.|TRBJ1-2|TRBV15|.|14
CATSREAGGGGYTF
TGTGCCACCAGCAGAGAGGCCGGTGGCGGTGGCTACACCTTC
>few|TRBJ1-4|TRBV18|.|15
CASSGGTATNEKLFF
TGTGCCAGCTCAGGAGGGACCGCAACTAATGAAAAACTGTTTTTT
>.|TRBJ2-7|TRBV5-1|.|14
CASSLSVPTYEQYF
TGCGCCAGCAGCCTTAGCGTCCCCACCTACGAGCAGTACTTC
>.|TRBJ1-1|TRBV5-6|.|14
CASSLDSMNTEAFF
TGTGCCAGCAGCCTGGACAGCATGAACACTGAAGCTTTCTTT
>.|TRBJ2-7|TRBV15|.|15
CATSRAVRDSYEQYF
TGTGCCACCAGCAGAGCGGTCCGGGACTCCTACGAGCAGTACTTC
>.|TRBJ2-2|TRBV6-1|.|12
CASNRSPGELFF
TGTGCCAGCAACAGGTCCCCCGGGGAGCTGTTTTTT
>.|TRBJ2-5|TRBV7-3|.|13
CASSLGGRETQYF
TGTGCCAGCAGCTTAGGGGGCAGAGAGACCCAGTACTTC
>.|TRBJ2-1|TRBV2|.|13
CASSEGLNNEQFF
TGTGCCAGCAGTGAGGGACTTAACAATGAGCAGTTCTTC
>.|TRBJ1-2|TRBV7-2|.|15
CASSVSTASNYGYTF
TGTGCCAGCAGCGTATCGACAGCCTCTAACTATGGCTACACCTTC
>.|TRBJ2-1|TRBV30|TRBD1|15
CAWSSGQGRGNEQFF
TGTGCCTGGAGCTCGGGACAGGGTCGTGGTAATGAGCAGTTCTTC
>once|TRBJ1-1|TRBV6-5|TRBD1|15
CASSPGTGFRTEAFF
TGTGCCAGCAGCCCCGGGACAGGGTTCAGGACTGAAGCTTTCTTT
>.|TRBJ1-5|TRBV5-8|.|15
CASSLGQQYNQPQHF
TGTGCCAGCAGCTTGGGACAGCAATACAATCAGCCCCAGCATTTT
>.|TRBJ2-3|TRBV7-8|TRBD2|17
CASSPRTSGSATDTQYF
TGTGCCAGCAGCCCGCGGACTAGCGGGAGTGCTACAGATACGCAGTATTTT
>.|TRBJ2-7|TRBV5-5|TRBD2|14
CASSREGYGYEQYF
TGTGCCAGCAGCCGGGAGGGGTACGGCTACGAGCAGTACTTC
>once|TRBJ2-7|TRBV4-1|TRBD2|15
CASSQTSGRFYEQYF
TGCGCCAGCAGCCAAACTAGCGGGAGGTTTTACGAGCAGTACTTC
>.|TRBJ2-7|TRBV5-1|.|17
CASSLAYRGSQSYEQYF
TGCGCCAGCAGCTTGGCTTATAGGGGCAGTCAGTCCTACGAGCAGTACTTC
>once|TRBJ2-1|TRBV5-4|.|13
CASSLTTHNEQFF
TGTGCCAGCAGCTTGACCACTCACAATGAGCAGTTCTTC
>.|TRBJ2-2|TRBV28|.|14
CASRGGGNTGELFF
TGTGCCAGCAGAGGGGGGGGAAACACCGGGGAGCTGTTTTTT
>.|TRBJ2-1|TRBV7-3|.|11
CASSPDSRGFF
TGTGCCAGCAGCCCCGACTCACGGGGGTTCTTC
>few|TRBJ2-7|TRBV27|TRBD2|15
CASSSSSGGGGEQYF
TGTGCCAGCAGTTCCTCCAGCGGGGGGGGCGGCGAGCAGTACTTC
>.|TRBJ1-6|TRBV15|.|14
CATSRDGGFMSLHF
TGTGCCACCAGCAGGGACGGAGGATTCATGTCCCTCCACTTT
>.|TRBJ1-2|TRBV6-1|TRBD1|15
CASSGGQGATYGYTF
TGTGCCAGCAGTGGCGGACAGGGGGCGACCTATGGCTACACCTTC
>few|TRBJ1-2|TRBV10-3|TRBD1|16
CAISESSGQGGYGYTF
TGTGCCATCAGTGAGTCGTCGGGACAGGGTGGGTATGGCTACACCTTC
>once|TRBJ2-7|TRBV7-5|.|15
CARSDTTGALYEQYF
TGTGCCAGAAGCGACACGACAGGGGCTCTATACGAGCAGTACTTC
>.|TRBJ2-3|TRBV10-3|TRBD2|14
CASQAGESTDTQYF
TGTGCCTCCCAAGCGGGGGAAAGCACAGATACGCAGTATTTT
>few|TRBJ1-6|TRBV6-5|.|13
CASKRLQDSPLHF
TGTGCCAGCAAACGCCTACAGGATTCACCCCTCCACTTT
>.|TRBJ1-5|TRBV11-2|TRBD1|16
CASSTGTGNSNQPQHF
TGTGCCAGCAGCACAGGGACAGGGAATAGCAATCAGCCCCAGCATTTT